This TCR beta chain comes out of a study of regulatory T cells in long-lasting Graves disease. Germline loops: CDR1 SEHNR, CDR2 FQNEAQ (reference sequence). CDR3 length: 14 residues. Trimming took off 10 bases at V and 6 bases at J, with 18 bases between the two ends. A single count supports this clonotype. The antigen is not known. Time point defined: persistent/refractory GD, antithyroid drugs over 5 years with positive TRAb. PBMC-extracted RNA yielded the TCR library. Study conclusions and caveats: Persistent disease favored TRBV28, TRBJ1-2 and TRBJ2-5.

To make TCR beta libraries, researchers used iRepertoire HTBI primers and Arm-PCR of CDR3 regions. TCRdb recomputed calls from the multiplex PCR reads with MiXCR, one row per CDR3 protein. This sample yields 250,000 to 300,000 distinct CDR3 sequences, of which roughly a fifth are seen a single time; 56% belongs to the top ten. The receptor was isolated from a female donor with Graves disease. V is TRBV7-9 and J is TRBJ2-2; D perhaps matches TRBD1 (6 bases). Material: peripheral blood mononuclear cells (PBMCs), obtained when the disease was refractory, from a patient treated with antithyroid drugs. CDR3 protein: CATDWTEVAGELFF. DNA for the CDR3: TGTGCCACGGACTGGACAGAGGTGGCCGGGGAGCTGTTTTTT.